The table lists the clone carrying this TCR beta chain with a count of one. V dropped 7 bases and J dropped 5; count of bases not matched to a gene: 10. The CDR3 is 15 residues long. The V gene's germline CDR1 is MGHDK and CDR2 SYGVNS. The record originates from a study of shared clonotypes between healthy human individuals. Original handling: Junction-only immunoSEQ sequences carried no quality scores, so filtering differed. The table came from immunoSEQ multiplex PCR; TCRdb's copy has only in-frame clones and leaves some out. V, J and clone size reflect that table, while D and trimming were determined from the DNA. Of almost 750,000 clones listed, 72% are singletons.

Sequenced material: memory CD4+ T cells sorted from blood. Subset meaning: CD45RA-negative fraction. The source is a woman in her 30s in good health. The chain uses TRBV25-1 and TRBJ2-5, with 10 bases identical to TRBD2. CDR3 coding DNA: TGTGCCAGCACGAGCGGGAGGGGTGTGCAGGAGACCCAGTACTTC. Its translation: CASTSGRGVQETQYF. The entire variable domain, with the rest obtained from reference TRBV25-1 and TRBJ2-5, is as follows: EADIYQTPRYLVIGTGKKITLECSQTMGHDKMYWYQQDPGMELHLIHYSYGVNSTEKGDLSSESTVSRIRTEHFPLTLESARPSHTSQYLCASTSGRGVQETQYFGPGTRLLVL.